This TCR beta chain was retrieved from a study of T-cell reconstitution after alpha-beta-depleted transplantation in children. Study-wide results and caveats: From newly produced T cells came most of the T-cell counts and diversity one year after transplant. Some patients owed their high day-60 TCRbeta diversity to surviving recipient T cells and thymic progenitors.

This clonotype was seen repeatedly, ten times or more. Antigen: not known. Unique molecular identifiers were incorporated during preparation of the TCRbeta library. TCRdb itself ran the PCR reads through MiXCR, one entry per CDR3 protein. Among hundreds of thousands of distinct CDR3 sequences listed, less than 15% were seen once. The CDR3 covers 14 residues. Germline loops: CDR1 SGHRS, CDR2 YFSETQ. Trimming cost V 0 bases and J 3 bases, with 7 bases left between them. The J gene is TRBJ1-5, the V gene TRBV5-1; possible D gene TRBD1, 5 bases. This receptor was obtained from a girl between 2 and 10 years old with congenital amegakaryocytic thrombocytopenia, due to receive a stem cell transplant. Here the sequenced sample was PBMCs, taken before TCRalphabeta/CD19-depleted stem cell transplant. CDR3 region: CASSLGGTNQPQHF. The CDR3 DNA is TGCGCCAGCAGCTTGGGGGGCACCAATCAGCCCCAGCATTTT. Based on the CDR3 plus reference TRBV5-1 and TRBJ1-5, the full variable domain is KAGVTQTPRYLIKTRGQQVTLSCSPISGHRSVSWYQQTPGQGLQFLFEYFSETQRNKGNFPGRFSGRQFSNSRSEMNVSTLELGDSALYLCASSLGGTNQPQHFGDGTRLSIL.